This T cell receptor (beta chain) is drawn from a study of vaccination and CD4 T cells after COVID-19. Specified treatment: approximately nine-day PBMC culture with coronavirus spike peptide pools or control peptides (ViraFEST assay). With the Oncomine TCR Beta short-read assay, DNA from cultured CD4+ T cells was sequenced. Using its own MiXCR run on the PCR reads, TCRdb lists one record per CDR3 protein. The sample holds about 18,000 distinct CDR3 sequences, about 75% seen once. Of note for this clonotype: Its target is unknown.

Germline V gene data show CDR1 as SQVTM and CDR2 as ANQGSEA. This CDR3 comprises 13 residues. Trimming cost V 6 bases and J 3 bases; bases outside gene matches: 2. Sequenced input: CD4+ T cells from blood, cultured in vitro. The J gene is TRBJ1-1, the V gene TRBV29-1, with 12 nucleotides matching TRBD1. The TCR was taken from a human donor who had recovered from COVID-19. CDR3 loop: CSVGTGGDTEAFF. CDR3 DNA sequence: TGCAGCGTCGGGACAGGGGGCGACACTGAAGCTTTCTTT.